This T cell receptor (beta chain) was recovered during a study of cytomegalovirus exposure and HLA in healthy donors (dated by TCRdb to about 2017). In the study overall: According to an earlier analysis of a few hundred of the donors, about 179 million T cells yielded roughly 110 million unique TCR beta sequences and approximately 300 Gb of sequence data. An early release covering 550 to 700 HLA-typed donors comprised approximately 300 gigabases of sequencing data and roughly 85 million unique TCR sequences. Of the roughly 410 genotyped donors, 75% to 85% were placed in the genetic ancestry cluster associated with self-reported Caucasian donors. The study aimed to test whether signatures of past pathogen exposure could be identified by cataloging public T cell receptors. The study used immunosequencing to profile the T cell repertoires of approximately 650 subjects and linked those repertoires to cytomegalovirus serostatus. A separate validation cohort of approximately 130 different subjects was used in addition to the approximately 700-subject first cohort. To predict cytomegalovirus infection status, the study combined high-throughput TCR immunosequencing, statistical association of individual TCRs with disease status, and machine learning. In a later analysis, previously published TCR beta repertoires from fewer than 750 donors were re-analyzed and high-resolution HLA genotyping was added so that TCR occurrence patterns could be studied. The later analysis used no new phenotypic data to find candidate immune exposures, relying instead on TCR beta sequences and their occurrence across donors. In an earlier analysis of a few hundred of the donors, high-throughput TCR beta sequencing was used to judge whether each TCR beta V gene segment behaved as functional or pseudogenic. Donor age, sex, ethnicity and CMV serostatus were collected together with the repertoire data. Genome-wide SNP genotypes for about 60% of the roughly 670 donors were used in a later genetic analysis, which treated that subset as a discovery cohort. All discovery cohort repertoires had been generated using a single sequencing platform. Both class I and class II loci were covered by HLA typing, at four-digit resolution. Typing coverage varied by locus: roughly 620-640 donors for A, B, C, DRB1 and DQB1; under 550 for DQA1; 606 for DPA1; fewer than 480 for DPB1. Four to six DR-DQ haplotypes were handled as single units for association and clustering, since linkage in the cohort was strong. Among around 400 genotyped donors of the cohort, an average of about 240,000 unique TCR beta nucleotide sequences were sequenced per donor, roughly 20% of them non-productive.

CDR1 and CDR2, looked up from the germline V gene (reference sequence), are LNHNV and YYDKDF. The CDR3, from cysteine to phenylalanine, totals 14 residues. Just CDR3 DNA is preserved here, 42 bases in frame from base 1. V is trimmed back by 3 bases and J by 5 bases, and the junction contains 5 bases that no gene match accounts for. This clone was picked up a small number of times. It lacks a known antigen. No clone much larger than this one lies a single base away; base qualities are absent. The library relied on the immunoSEQ multiplex PCR assay. A mixture of 60 forward primers for TCR Vbeta segments and 13 reverse primers for TCR Jbeta segments was used in the multiplex PCR. The CDR3 region of rearranged TCR beta genes was amplified from genomic DNA by a multiplex PCR assay. Amplified TCR beta libraries were sequenced as 87-base-pair reads on the Illumina HiSeq System. The study's own analysis went as follows. A later analysis tallied 75 million to 95 million unique TCR beta chains across the 700 or so repertoires, and approximately 12 million of those chains were shared by two or more donors. A nearest-neighbor algorithm error-corrected the raw reads and collapsed the reads into unique sequences, merging closely related sequences to remove PCR and sequencing errors. V, D and J gene segments were assigned by aligning CDR3 sequences to IMGT reference sequences. For a sequence to be retained, a match of at least six nucleotides was required to both a V gene segment and a J gene segment. Rearrangements were called productive when the CDR3 lacked stop codons and stayed in frame with V and J; all others were non-productive. CDR3 was defined according to IMGT convention as the region running from the second conserved V-encoded cysteine to the conserved J-encoded phenylalanine. In an earlier analysis of approximately 500 of the donors, sequences lacking an unambiguous match to a single V gene segment were excluded. An earlier analysis of a few hundred of the donors called V segments functional above 56.7% productive rearrangements and segregating when the between-donor standard deviation exceeded 5%. A statistical classification framework was built for diagnosing cytomegalovirus status from the catalog of TCR beta chain sequences. In a later analysis, TCR nucleotide sequences were compared against IMGT/GENE-DB human TR gene sequences so that V and J genes could be assigned. The TCRdist pipeline was used in a later analysis to assign CDR3 sequences and most-parsimonious VDJ recombination scenarios. A later analysis defined each TCR beta chain by its CDR3 amino acid sequence plus V-gene family, and excluded reads lacking a unique V-gene family. As a way to deal with suspected cross-contamination and a sequencing artifact, a later analysis dropped nearly 600 nucleotide sequences that were highly shared and had low generation probability. In a later analysis, a clonal expansion index for each public chain was calculated from normalized within-repertoire ranks of inferred template counts. In a later analysis, generation probabilities were computed using a VDJ recombination model fitted to out-of-frame rearrangements, and the results were checked against IGoR. In a later analysis, hypergeometric tests were used to score TCR-TCR, TCR-HLA and TCR-CMV co-occurrence, with a repertoire-size bias correction applied to TCR pairs. False discovery rates were estimated in a later analysis by permuting HLA or CMV assignments 20 times. A later analysis grouped co-occurring TCRs with DBSCAN, adding TCRdist sequence similarity when clustering within HLA-allele-positive subsets. Co-occurrence clustering excluded repertoires with fewer than 30,000 or more than 120,000 public chains, plus five with anomalous nucleotide sharing. TCRdb obtained this table from immuneACCESS and retained in-frame rearrangements with V and J assigned. These tables miss some clones; where compared with another copy, unresolved V genes account for less than half of the shortfall, and the remainder is unexplained. For V, J and clone size, that table is used; D and trimming come from the DNA. Present in this sample are more than 150,000 clones, 82% of which were seen just once. Jointly, the top ten make up more than 1.5% of the sample.

The cohort comprised around 690 healthy bone marrow donors. All cohort members were sampled while nominally healthy, although unrecorded immune exposures were likely present. The donor tested CMV seronegative, placing the donor among the 350 to 400 seronegative members of the cohort. A peripheral blood sample was collected from each donor, and TCR beta sequencing was performed on peripheral blood mononuclear cells. The Qiagen DNeasy Blood Extraction Kit was used to extract genomic DNA from the blood cell samples. Findings and caveats that apply to the study as a whole: A group of highly shared sequence variants was considered likely to be a technical artifact of the sequencing pipeline. In vitro tests confirmed that a few of the cytomegalovirus-associated TCR beta chains recognize cytomegalovirus antigens. Assigning TCR associations to individual alleles was difficult when HLA alleles, especially DR and DQ, strongly co-occurred. In this cohort, only TCR beta chains were sequenced, and detectable features were limited by the absence of alpha or paired-chain data. Most CMV-associated TCR beta chains appeared to be HLA-restricted in a later analysis, and the HLA associations seemed to be driven largely by CMV exposure. Because HLA typing was unavailable for some donors at each locus, only the typed subset was used in association tests. An association between a missense DCLRE1C variant and V-gene and J-gene trimming of TCR beta chains was found in a later genetic analysis and replicated in an independent cohort. An earlier analysis of 450 to 750 of the donors showed that most TCR beta V segments appeared in productive rearrangements either about 90% or about 30% of the time, which broadly matched IMGT annotations. Some IMGT-functional V segments, including TRBV6-2 and TRBV6-3, could not be told apart with the 87-base-pair reads, so those segments were excluded. A further reported finding was that TCR beta sequences accurately predicted the HLA-A and HLA-B alleles for most subjects in the first cohort. While some public TCRs were present in many individuals, most TCR sequences turned up only very rarely across donors. The earlier analysis of some 540 of the donors excluded about 16 rarely observed V segments, including chromosome 9 orphons, because counts were too low. It was suggested by the authors that the approach could potentially be generalized to other disease states and immunological phenotypes. The presence/absence analyses assumed that sequencing depth was roughly uniform across donors, and that assumption may not be true. In a later analysis, HLA-associated TCR beta chains showed more clonal expansion and lower generation probabilities than non-associated chains that were equally common. Several of the top co-occurrence clusters appeared to be linked to parvovirus B19, influenza, CMV and Epstein-Barr virus, according to a later analysis. The study listed approximately 160 TCR beta chains as associated with cytomegalovirus. Specific HLA alleles were associated with 15,000 to 20,000 TCR beta sequences at a false discovery rate of 0.05 in a later analysis. The only immune exposure information available for the cohort was CMV serostatus. A later analysis found that TCR association rates varied across HLA loci, with DRB1 alleles showing the most associated TCRs and HLA-C alleles the fewest. Linkage disequilibrium might explain the correlated functional status among segregating V segments, but an unknown experimental factor could not be excluded. According to a later genetic analysis, donors in an Asian-associated ancestry cluster had fewer N-insertions in productive TCRs than the approximately 630-donor mean. In both the original and validation cohorts, the classifier was reported to diagnose cytomegalovirus status with high specificity and sensitivity.

The sample was PBMCs. The sequence derives from a man aged 40-50 years in good health and CMV-seronegative. Recombination linked TRBV15 to TRBJ1-1; TRBD1 aligns with 8 central bases. The CDR3 loop reads CATSSVTGGTEAFF. The nucleotide sequence is TGTGCCACCAGCAGCGTTACAGGGGGAACTGAAGCTTTCTTT.